The rows below give T cell receptor beta chains drawn from one sample of a study of CXCR3-negative and CXCR3-positive naive CD8 T cells. Reprocessing the 5' RACE reads, TCRdb reports a single entry for every CDR3 protein and omits DNA. The sample table sets out roughly 89,000 distinct CDR3 sequences. Material: naive CXCR3- CD8+ T cells from blood. Receptors were obtained from a human donor in good health. Some clones in this sample may be carry-over from other donors' samples. CDR3s include the opening cysteine and the closing phenylalanine or tryptophan. The order of the fields is V gene, J gene, CDR3 protein.

TRBV6-6	TRBJ2-1	CASSAGTETYNEQFF
TRBV29-1	TRBJ1-2	CSVPGTGEYGYTF
TRBV3-1	TRBJ2-2	CASSPKSGRVTGELFF
TRBV4-1	TRBJ2-7	CASSQGTGGHEQYF
TRBV7-6	TRBJ1-1	CASSLALQGTEAFF
TRBV28	TRBJ2-7	CASSLNVIRQSAYSYEQYF
TRBV11-1	TRBJ1-1	CASSLEGALNTEAFF
TRBV2	TRBJ2-3	CASRELPSTDTQYF
TRBV5-1	TRBJ1-1	CASSLSSGAWTEAFF
TRBV7-3	TRBJ1-2	CASSYGTEDNYGYTF
TRBV7-6	TRBJ1-4	CASSLGVATNEKLFF
TRBV28	TRBJ2-1	CANSPGQGNEQFF
TRBV5-6	TRBJ2-1	CASSSSGTYNEQFF
TRBV7-9	TRBJ2-1	CASSSLNSVSSYNEQFF
TRBV15	TRBJ2-5	CATSRDRLAYQETQYF
TRBV20-1	TRBJ2-1	CSADKLSSYNEQFF
TRBV21-1	TRBJ1-2	CASSKAGRNYGYTF
TRBV6-2/TRBV6-3	TRBJ2-7	CASSPDKPRAEQYF
TRBV5-1	TRBJ1-1	CASSFDRLGGYLNTEAFF
TRBV15	TRBJ2-1	CATSTQVSYEQYF
TRBV7-6	TRBJ2-1	CASSFSRSWGNEQFF
TRBV5-1	TRBJ2-1	CASSLSGTAYNEQFF
TRBV28	TRBJ2-7	CASSSAGLSYEQYF
TRBV15	TRBJ2-7	CATSIVGYEQYF
TRBV28	TRBJ2-5	CASSFGELGTQYF
TRBV12-3/TRBV12-4	TRBJ2-7	CASSTAPPPAPTGYEQYF
TRBV7-6	TRBJ2-3	CASSPVGGFTDTQYF
TRBV29-1	TRBJ2-7	CSVEPSGSLNYEQYF
TRBV29-1	TRBJ1-1	CSVGADRGRGDTEAFF
TRBV29-1	TRBJ2-1	CSVGQGEYNEQFF
TRBV12-3/TRBV12-4	TRBJ1-5	CASRGGLGNQPQHF
TRBV5-8	TRBJ1-1	CASSLNENTEAFF
TRBV20-1	TRBJ2-2	CSARLVGGGGITGELFF
TRBV2	TRBJ1-1	CASSEGWGVRTEAFF
TRBV12-3/TRBV12-4	TRBJ2-3	CATSGGETDTQYF
TRBV6-6	TRBJ2-1	CASSLRGAPEGPGGPYNEQFF
TRBV7-8	TRBJ2-5	CASEGGSYQETQYF
TRBV7-2	TRBJ1-2	CASSLEIGQGYGYTF
TRBV4-2	TRBJ1-2	CASSQGGGGSYGYTF
TRBV12-3/TRBV12-4	TRBJ2-7	CASSSRDKPYEQYF
TRBV14	TRBJ2-5	CASSQVFLGLGETQYF